This TCR beta chain came from a study of lymphopenia after photon versus proton radiotherapy. Assay used: immunoSEQ multiplex PCR; TCRdb lists only in-frame clones, some missing. The table has over 25,000 clones, about 87% seen once; the top ten hold about 14%. General observations from the study: Under photons, naive T cells and diversity fell while effector/memory populations rose. After the lymphocyte nadir, photon-treated repertoires showed oligoclonal expansion, especially of CD8+ Temra cells. In patients who died, overall survival fell as post-nadir TCR diversity dropped more. Better survival with proton therapy was suggested as possible, not demonstrated.

The V end was cut by 2 bases, the J end by 7 bases, with 9 bases between. This CDR3 region has 13 residues. Looked up from germline, CDR1 is SGHVS and CDR2 is FQNEAQ. In this sample, this clone turned up once. Its target is not known. The sample consisted of peripheral blood, taken from a patient treated with proton-based radiotherapy. The sequence was collected from a woman in her 70s with pancreatic cancer. The V call is TRBV7-8, the J call TRBJ2-1; D is possibly TRBD2 (5 bases). The CDR3 sequence is CASSLFEGNEQFF. The DNA for the CDR3 is TGTGCCAGCAGCTTATTCGAGGGTAATGAGCAGTTCTTC. Filled out from reference TRBV7-8 and TRBJ2-1, the complete variable domain reads GAGVSQSPRYKVAKRGQDVALRCDPISGHVSLFWYQQALGQGPEFLTYFQNEAQLDKSGLPSDRFFAERPEGSVSTLKIQRTQQEDSAVYLCASSLFEGNEQFFGPGTRLTVL.